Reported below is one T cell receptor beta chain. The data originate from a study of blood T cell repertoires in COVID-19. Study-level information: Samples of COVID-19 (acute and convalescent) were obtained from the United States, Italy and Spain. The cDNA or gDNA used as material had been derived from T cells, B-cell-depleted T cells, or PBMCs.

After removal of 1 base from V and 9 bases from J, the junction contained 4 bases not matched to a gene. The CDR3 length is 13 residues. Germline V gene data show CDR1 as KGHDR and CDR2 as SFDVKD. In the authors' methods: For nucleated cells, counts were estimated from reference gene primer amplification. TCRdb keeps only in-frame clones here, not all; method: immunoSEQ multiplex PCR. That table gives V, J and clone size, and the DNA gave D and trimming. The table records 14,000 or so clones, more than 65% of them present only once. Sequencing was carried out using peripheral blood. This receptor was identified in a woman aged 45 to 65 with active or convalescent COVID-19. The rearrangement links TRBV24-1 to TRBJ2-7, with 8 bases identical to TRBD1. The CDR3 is CATSDFDRGPQYF. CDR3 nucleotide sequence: TGTGCCACCAGTGATTTCGACAGGGGACCGCAGTACTTC.